This TCR beta chain was documented in a study of monozygotic twins with inflammatory bowel disease. Following a re-call of the 5' RACE reads, TCRdb has one entry per CDR3 protein and lacks DNA. This sample's table reports more than 300,000 distinct CDR3 sequences. CDR1 is SGDLS, CDR2 YYNGEE, per germline. CDR3 size: 15 residues. Total RNA from whole blood was isolated with no T cell sorting. The TCR was taken from a human donor with ulcerative colitis or Crohn's disease, or a healthy co-twin of an affected twin (not recorded which). The gene calls are TRBV9 and TRBJ1-2; with no DNA, the TCRdb D assignment of TRBD1 cannot be verified. Sequences were obtained from blood. The CDR3 reads CASSVQAQGAEGYTF.